The rows below give T cell receptor beta chains drawn from one sample of a study of shared clonotypes between healthy human individuals. Method: immunoSEQ multiplex PCR; TCRdb's copy keeps in-frame clones and lacks some. The sample lists about 2.1 million clones, just over 90% occurring once. Input material: naive CD8+ T cells from PBMCs. The receptors come from a young man in good health. Some clones in this sample may be carry-over from other donors' samples. The CDR3 runs from the conserved cysteine through the conserved F or W. A D gene is named only where the DNA matches it firmly. Clone size, where shown, is once, few, many, or a class for clones that have expanded.

size: NA; V: TRBV9; J: TRBJ2-7; D: TRBD1; CDR3: CASSSGTGSTYEQYF; DNA: TGTGCCAGCAGCTCAGGGACAGGGTCCACCTACGAGCAGTACTTC
size: NA; V: TRBV5-5; J: TRBJ2-5; D: NA; CDR3: CASRDGGSGQTQYF; DNA: TGTGCCAGCAGGGACGGGGGATCGGGCCAGACCCAGTACTTC
size: NA; V: TRBV27; J: TRBJ2-7; D: NA; CDR3: CASSLRNYEQYF; DNA: TGTGCCAGCAGTTTACGGAACTACGAGCAGTACTTC
size: NA; V: TRBV11-2; J: TRBJ2-1; D: NA; CDR3: CASSWDRGNEQFF; DNA: TGTGCCAGCAGCTGGGATCGGGGCAATGAGCAGTTCTTC
size: NA; V: TRBV28; J: TRBJ2-3; D: TRBD2; CDR3: CASSLTSGRLDTQYF; DNA: TGTGCCAGCAGCCTGACTAGCGGGAGGTTAGATACGCAGTATTTT
size: NA; V: TRBV25-1; J: TRBJ2-7; D: NA; CDR3: CASSEYGQAHEQYF; DNA: TGTGCCAGCAGTGAATATGGGCAGGCCCACGAGCAGTACTTC
size: NA; V: TRBV7-6; J: TRBJ2-5; D: TRBD2; CDR3: CASSLTSGSQETQYF; DNA: TGTGCCAGCAGCTTAACTAGCGGATCCCAAGAGACCCAGTACTTC
size: NA; V: TRBV28; J: TRBJ2-1; D: TRBD2; CDR3: CASSPREDNEQFF; DNA: TGTGCCAGCAGCCCACGGGAGGACAATGAGCAGTTCTTC
size: NA; V: TRBV19; J: TRBJ2-7; D: TRBD2; CDR3: CASIGESSGRTRQNRYEQYF; DNA: TGTGCCAGTATCGGAGAGTCAAGCGGGAGGACCAGACAAAACAGGTACGAGCAGTACTTC
size: NA; V: TRBV11-2; J: TRBJ1-4; D: NA; CDR3: CASSFGVGSYEKLFF; DNA: TGTGCCAGCAGCTTTGGGGTGGGCAGTTATGAAAAACTGTTTTTT
size: NA; V: TRBV18; J: TRBJ2-1; D: TRBD1; CDR3: CASSPYSGTAEVGEQFF; DNA: TGTGCCAGCTCACCATACTCCGGGACAGCCGAGGTTGGTGAGCAGTTCTTC
size: NA; V: TRBV7-9; J: TRBJ2-7; D: NA; CDR3: CASSHPPLGQGSYEQYF; DNA: TGTGCCAGCAGCCATCCCCCGCTGGGTCAGGGCTCCTACGAGCAGTACTTC
size: NA; V: TRBV28; J: TRBJ2-7; D: TRBD1; CDR3: CASSLQGWGTGGPEQYF; DNA: TGTGCCAGCAGTTTACAGGGTTGGGGGACAGGGGGCCCAGAGCAGTACTTC
size: NA; V: TRBV28; J: TRBJ1-2; D: NA; CDR3: CASGVGVFADYGYTF; DNA: TGTGCCAGCGGAGTAGGGGTTTTCGCGGACTATGGCTACACCTTC
size: NA; V: TRBV4-1; J: TRBJ2-5; D: NA; CDR3: CASSSRQTQETQYF; DNA: TGCGCCAGCAGCTCCCGACAGACCCAAGAGACCCAGTACTTC
size: NA; V: TRBV20-1; J: TRBJ2-7; D: TRBD1; CDR3: CKGTGFYEQYF; DNA: TGCAAGGGGACAGGGTTCTACGAGCAGTACTTC
size: NA; V: TRBV6-1; J: TRBJ1-4; D: NA; CDR3: CASSGTGTYEKLFF; DNA: TGTGCCAGCAGCGGTACCGGGACCTATGAAAAACTGTTTTTT
size: NA; V: TRBV5-4; J: TRBJ1-1; D: TRBD1; CDR3: CASSSPGQMNTEAFF; DNA: TGTGCCAGCAGCTCACCGGGACAGATGAACACTGAAGCTTTCTTT
size: NA; V: TRBV11-1; J: TRBJ1-1; D: NA; CDR3: CASSPTDTGNTEAFF; DNA: TGTGCCAGCAGCCCGACAGACACAGGGAACACTGAAGCTTTCTTT
size: once; V: TRBV5-1; J: TRBJ2-5; D: TRBD2; CDR3: CASSSPTSGRAPGETQYF; DNA: TGCGCCAGCAGCTCCCCGACTAGCGGGAGGGCCCCGGGAGAGACCCAGTACTTC
size: NA; V: TRBV6-5; J: TRBJ1-1; D: NA; CDR3: CASSYGPSEAFF; DNA: TGTGCCAGCAGTTACGGACCCTCTGAAGCTTTCTTT
size: NA; V: TRBV7-9; J: TRBJ2-2; D: NA; CDR3: CASSWEVEHGELFF; DNA: TGTGCCAGCAGCTGGGAGGTGGAGCACGGGGAGCTGTTTTTT
size: NA; V: TRBV18; J: TRBJ2-5; D: TRBD1; CDR3: CASSSQLDRADQETQYF; DNA: TGTGCCAGCTCATCGCAACTGGACAGGGCCGACCAAGAGACCCAGTACTTC
size: NA; V: TRBV28; J: TRBJ2-7; D: NA; CDR3: CASSSGGSYEQYF; DNA: TGTGCCAGCAGTTCCGGGGGCTCCTACGAGCAGTACTTC
size: once; V: TRBV5-4; J: TRBJ2-7; D: TRBD1; CDR3: CASRMMGQEDPIYEQYF; DNA: TGTGCCAGCAGGATGATGGGACAGGAGGATCCTATCTACGAGCAGTACTTC
size: NA; V: TRBV6-6; J: TRBJ1-1; D: NA; CDR3: CASTQSLGVNTEAFF; DNA: TGTGCCAGCACCCAAAGTCTGGGAGTGAACACTGAAGCTTTCTTT
size: NA; V: TRBV19; J: TRBJ1-4; D: NA; CDR3: CASAGVPILYATNEKLFF; DNA: TGTGCCAGCGCGGGGGTACCCATCTTATATGCAACTAATGAAAAACTGTTTTTT
size: NA; V: TRBV7-8; J: TRBJ2-3; D: TRBD2; CDR3: CASSGRAGLGRSTDTQYF; DNA: TGTGCCAGCAGCGGACGGGCGGGACTAGGGAGGAGCACAGATACGCAGTATTTT
size: NA; V: TRBV7-6; J: TRBJ2-7; D: NA; CDR3: CASSLEEAGAGEQYF; DNA: TGTGCCAGCAGCTTAGAAGAGGCAGGGGCGGGAGAGCAGTACTTC
size: NA; V: TRBV7-3; J: TRBJ2-1; D: TRBD2; CDR3: CASSFSGRAPGEQFF; DNA: TGTGCCAGCAGCTTTAGCGGGAGGGCCCCCGGTGAGCAGTTCTTC
size: NA; V: TRBV6-6; J: TRBJ1-4; D: TRBD1; CDR3: CASSYPQGINEKLFF; DNA: TGTGCCAGCAGTTACCCACAGGGGATTAATGAAAAACTGTTTTTT
size: NA; V: TRBV9; J: TRBJ2-3; D: NA; CDR3: CASSVQGRDTQYF; DNA: TGTGCCAGCAGCGTACAGGGTAGAGATACGCAGTATTTT
size: NA; V: TRBV6-5; J: TRBJ1-2; D: NA; CDR3: CASSYSEGVDSFYTF; DNA: TGTGCCAGCAGTTACTCAGAGGGGGTTGACTCTTTCTACACCTTC
size: NA; V: TRBV9; J: TRBJ2-7; D: NA; CDR3: CASSPKAGREGSYEQYF; DNA: TGTGCCAGCAGCCCCAAGGCCGGTAGAGAGGGGTCCTACGAGCAGTACTTC
size: NA; V: TRBV27; J: TRBJ1-1; D: NA; CDR3: CASSPGLSNTEAFF; DNA: TGTGCCAGCAGTCCGGGACTGTCGAACACTGAAGCTTTCTTT
size: once; V: TRBV7-9; J: TRBJ2-1; D: TRBD1; CDR3: CASSPGTARQGTNNEQFF; DNA: TGTGCCAGCAGCCCAGGAACCGCAAGACAGGGTACCAACAATGAGCAGTTCTTC
size: NA; V: TRBV30; J: TRBJ2-1; D: NA; CDR3: CAWDGGGWSEQFF; DNA: TGTGCCTGGGACGGTGGAGGGTGGAGTGAGCAGTTCTTC
size: once; V: TRBV4-1; J: TRBJ1-5; D: NA; CDR3: CASSQDIGWRGNQPQHF; DNA: TGCGCCAGCAGCCAAGATATTGGATGGCGCGGCAATCAGCCCCAGCATTTT
size: NA; V: TRBV19; J: TRBJ1-2; D: NA; CDR3: CASSPRRHYGYTF; DNA: TGTGCCAGTAGTCCTCGACGGCACTATGGCTACACCTTC
size: NA; V: TRBV11-2; J: TRBJ2-7; D: NA; CDR3: CASRPGRSYEQYF; DNA: TGTGCCAGCAGGCCCGGGCGGTCCTACGAGCAGTACTTC
size: NA; V: TRBV28; J: TRBJ2-5; D: TRBD2; CDR3: CASSSLAGKEETQYF; DNA: TGTGCCAGCAGTTCCCTAGCGGGAAAGGAAGAGACCCAGTACTTC
size: NA; V: TRBV27; J: TRBJ2-1; D: TRBD2; CDR3: CASSFGGFDEQFF; DNA: TGTGCCAGCAGTTTCGGGGGGTTCGATGAGCAGTTCTTC
size: NA; V: TRBV2; J: TRBJ2-7; D: TRBD2; CDR3: CASSSGSSYEQYF; DNA: TGTGCCAGCAGTAGCGGGAGCTCCTACGAGCAGTACTTC
size: NA; V: TRBV7-9; J: TRBJ2-7; D: NA; CDR3: CASSLSASSYEQYF; DNA: TGTGCCAGCAGCTTATCGGCGAGCTCCTACGAGCAGTACTTC
size: NA; V: TRBV4-1; J: TRBJ2-7; D: TRBD2; CDR3: CASSQVPSGTYEQYF; DNA: TGCGCCAGCAGCCAAGTCCCTAGCGGGACCTACGAGCAGTACTTC
size: NA; V: TRBV19; J: TRBJ1-5; D: NA; CDR3: CASNFYYSNQPQHF; DNA: TGTGCCAGTAATTTCTACTATAGCAATCAGCCCCAGCATTTT
size: NA; V: TRBV10-1; J: TRBJ1-2; D: NA; CDR3: CASSDLPGPNYGYTF; DNA: TGCGCCAGCAGTGATTTACCGGGGCCGAACTATGGCTACACCTTC
size: NA; V: TRBV29-1; J: TRBJ1-3; D: NA; CDR3: CSVRQDTIYF; DNA: TGCAGCGTTCGTCAGGACACCATATATTTT
size: NA; V: TRBV27; J: TRBJ2-7; D: NA; CDR3: CASSLGRFYEQYF; DNA: TGTGCCAGCAGTTTGGGGAGATTCTACGAGCAGTACTTC
size: NA; V: TRBV7-7; J: TRBJ1-2; D: NA; CDR3: CASSFHSDYGYTF; DNA: TGTGCCAGCAGCTTTCACAGCGACTATGGCTACACCTTC
size: NA; V: TRBV2; J: TRBJ1-5; D: NA; CDR3: CASSNAGNQPQHF; DNA: TGTGCCAGCAGTAACGCGGGCAATCAGCCCCAGCATTTT
size: NA; V: TRBV5-1; J: TRBJ2-1; D: NA; CDR3: CASSSGTTYNEQFF; DNA: TGCGCCAGCAGCTCCGGGACGACTTACAATGAGCAGTTCTTC
size: NA; V: TRBV6-1; J: TRBJ2-3; D: NA; CDR3: CASSDGRGDTQYF; DNA: TGTGCCAGCAGTGATGGCAGAGGCGATACGCAGTATTTT
size: NA; V: TRBV4-1; J: TRBJ2-1; D: TRBD2; CDR3: CASSQDSGTSAYNEQFF; DNA: TGCGCCAGCAGCCAAGATTCGGGGACTAGCGCTTACAATGAGCAGTTCTTC
size: NA; V: TRBV7-3; J: TRBJ2-7; D: NA; CDR3: CASSLIGGNEQYF; DNA: TGTGCCAGCAGCTTAATCGGGGGCAACGAGCAGTACTTC
size: NA; V: TRBV11-2; J: TRBJ2-3; D: NA; CDR3: CASSPSQRPTDTQYF; DNA: TGTGCCAGCAGCCCAAGTCAGCGGCCAACAGATACGCAGTATTTT
size: NA; V: TRBV14; J: TRBJ1-6; D: NA; CDR3: CASSQGLLSHENSPLHF; DNA: TGTGCCAGCAGCCAAGGGTTGCTAAGTCACGAGAATTCACCCCTCCACTTT
size: NA; V: TRBV19; J: TRBJ2-5; D: NA; CDR3: CASSPALGKTRNQYF; DNA: TGTGCCAGTAGTCCCGCGCTGGGGAAGACCCGGAACCAGTACTTC
size: NA; V: TRBV10-1; J: TRBJ1-1; D: NA; CDR3: CASRGAGGTEAFF; DNA: TGCGCCAGCAGGGGGGCCGGAGGAACTGAAGCTTTCTTT
size: NA; V: TRBV4-3; J: TRBJ2-1; D: NA; CDR3: CASSPARKVVGVNEQFF; DNA: TGCGCCAGCAGCCCGGCTAGGAAAGTGGTCGGAGTCAATGAGCAGTTCTTC